This T cell receptor (beta chain) is from a study of T cell clones after liver transplantation. Findings of the study overall: Conclusions were preliminary, with small, heterogeneous patient groups.

Points on this clone: Its target is unknown.

Measured with immunoSEQ multiplex PCR; TCRdb has only the in-frame clones, and not every one. The sample holds some 120,000 clones, 90% seen once. Sequencing was performed on CD4+ T cells from blood, taken 12 months after liver transplant. The clonotype comes from a human patient who received a liver transplant. Among the T cells, some may be from the graft donor.

In DNA, the CDR3 is TGTGCCAGCAGCTGGGGAAGACAGCAAAACTATGGCTACACCTTC. Its translation is CASSWGRQQNYGYTF. The rearrangement links TRBV5-4 to TRBJ1-2, with TRBD1 as a possible D gene (5 bases). V was shortened by 3 bases and J by 2 bases, with 14 bases between the two germline ends. Germline V lookup: CDR1 SGHNT, CDR2 YYREEE (reference sequence). The CDR3 is 15 amino acids. Using reference TRBV5-4 and TRBJ1-2 for the parts outside the CDR3, the full variable domain is ETGVTQSPTHLIKTRGQQVTLRCSSQSGHNTVSWYQQALGQGPQFIFQYYREEENGRGNFPPRFSGLQFPNYSSELNVNALELDDSALYLCASSWGRQQNYGYTFGSGTRLTVV.